A selection of T cell receptor beta chains follows, all from one sample in a study of cytomegalovirus exposure and HLA in healthy donors. TCRdb keeps only in-frame clones here, not all; method: immunoSEQ multiplex PCR. The sample carries about 140,000 clones, around four fifths recorded once. Sequencing input: PBMCs. These TCRs come from a woman aged 55-70 years in good health and CMV-seropositive. CDR3s include the opening cysteine and the closing phenylalanine or tryptophan. The D gene is left open where the match is weak. Clone size is stated in some rows and not others, as once, few, many or a class when expanded.

D	J	V	size	DNA	CDR3
TRBD2	TRBJ2-1	TRBV28	once	TGTGCCAGCAGTTTGGCTAGCGGGCCTTACAATGAGCAGTTCTTC	CASSLASGPYNEQFF
.	TRBJ1-5	TRBV12-2	.	TGTGCAAGTCGAAGTGGACAGGGGGCGCGGAGTAGCAATCAGCCCCAGCATTTT	CASRSGQGARSSNQPQHF
TRBD2	TRBJ2-5	TRBV7-3	.	TGTGCCAGCAGCCCCATGGGGGGACTAGGAGAGACCCAGTACTTC	CASSPMGGLGETQYF
.	TRBJ2-2	TRBV27	.	TGTGCCAGCAGGCCGGGGGTACACACCGGGGAGCTGTTTTTT	CASRPGVHTGELFF
.	TRBJ2-7	TRBV5-6	few	TGTGCCAGCAGCTTGGTAAGTGAGGACGAGCAGTACTTC	CASSLVSEDEQYF
TRBD1	TRBJ1-2	TRBV28	.	TGTGCCAGCACCCCCCGGGGCCAGGGGGTTCATGGCTACACCTTC	CASTPRGQGVHGYTF
TRBD1	TRBJ1-4	TRBV27	once	TGTGCCAGCAGTTCCGGGACAGGGGAGGACTATGAAAAACTGTTTTTT	CASSSGTGEDYEKLFF
.	TRBJ2-3	TRBV15	.	TGTGCCACCAGCAGAGATCTTGTATGGTCTAGGAAAGATACGCAGTATTTT	CATSRDLVWSRKDTQYF
TRBD1	TRBJ2-7	TRBV11-2	.	TGTGCCAGCAGCTTCGACGGGACAGGTAATGACGAGCAGTACTTC	CASSFDGTGNDEQYF
TRBD2	TRBJ2-5	TRBV5-1	.	TGCGCCAGCAGCTTGGTGGGGCTAGCGGAGGCTCAAGAGACCCAGTACTTC	CASSLVGLAEAQETQYF
TRBD2	TRBJ2-2	TRBV28	.	TGTGCCAGCAGTTTGGCCGTAGGCAGGGAATTTAGCGGGAGTGGCACCGGGGAGCTGTTTTTT	CASSLAVGREFSGSGTGELFF
TRBD1	TRBJ1-1	TRBV29-1	.	TGCAGCGTTGGCGGGACAGAATTTATGAACACTGAAGCTTTCTTT	CSVGGTEFMNTEAFF
.	TRBJ2-7	TRBV6-6	.	TGTGCCAGCAGCCGGGAATCTTCCGAGCAGTACTTC	CASSRESSEQYF
.	TRBJ2-7	TRBV2	few	TGTGCCAGCAGTGAAGGACGGGGGTTTTTCGGGATGGACTACGAGCAGTACTTC	CASSEGRGFFGMDYEQYF
.	TRBJ2-7	TRBV4-3	.	TGCGCCAGCAGCCAAGGGGCTGAGCAGTACTTC	CASSQGAEQYF
TRBD2	TRBJ2-7	TRBV4-2	.	TGTGCCAGCAGCCAAGTAGGGGGAGGAGCGGGGGCCTACGAGCAGTACTTC	CASSQVGGGAGAYEQYF
.	TRBJ2-1	TRBV28	.	TGTGCCAGCAGTTTATGGAGAAATGAGCAGTTCTTC	CASSLWRNEQFF
TRBD2	TRBJ2-3	TRBV7-2	.	TGTGCCAGCAGCCCTACTCAGCGGGAGACAGATACGCAGTATTTT	CASSPTQRETDTQYF
TRBD1	TRBJ1-1	TRBV27	.	TGTGCCAGCAGTTTAAGACAGGGTCCTGAAGCTTTCTTT	CASSLRQGPEAFF
.	TRBJ2-3	TRBV16	.	TGTGCCAGCAGCCAATTACGGCCAGAGAGGGGGGATACGCAGTATTTT	CASSQLRPERGDTQYF
.	TRBJ1-4	TRBV11-2	once	TGTGCCAGCAGCCCGCTTGCGGGACGAGGTGAAAAACTGTTTTTT	CASSPLAGRGEKLFF
.	TRBJ1-3	TRBV15	.	TGTGCCACCAGCAGACAGGGAAACACCATATATTTT	CATSRQGNTIYF
.	TRBJ2-3	TRBV28	few	TGTGCCAGCAGTTTCAGGGCCGATCCGCAGTATTTT	CASSFRADPQYF
.	TRBJ2-3	TRBV19	.	TGTGCCAGTAGTATAGGCCGGGGTTGGGGCACAGATACGCAGTATTTT	CASSIGRGWGTDTQYF